The rows below give T cell receptor beta chains drawn from one sample of a study of blood T cell repertoires in COVID-19. The assay was immunoSEQ multiplex PCR, and TCRdb's table has in-frame clones only and misses some. The data hold about 40,000 clones, with around 85% observed a single time. The specimen was peripheral blood. These receptor sequences come from a man between 45 and 60 years old with active COVID-19. CDR3s leave out the opening cysteine and the closing phenylalanine or tryptophan. The D gene is left open where the match is weak. Expanded clones get a size class; other rows say once, few or many, or leave the size out.

TRBD1	TRBV6-6	TRBJ2-7	medium-sized	ASSTGTDYEQY
TRBD1	TRBV6-2/TRBV6-3	TRBJ1-6	NA	ASSYEGTGGSPLH
NA	TRBV5-6	TRBJ1-1	NA	ASSLVRRAAF
TRBD1	TRBV5-4	TRBJ2-7	NA	ASSAGTDYVQY
NA	TRBV6-5	TRBJ2-6	NA	ASSSPGANVLT
NA	TRBV28	TRBJ1-2	NA	ASSWQGDGYT
TRBD1	TRBV18	TRBJ1-1	few	ASSLPPGQQRLF
TRBD1	TRBV10-1	TRBJ1-2	NA	ASRYWGQAC
TRBD1	TRBV5-8	TRBJ1-2	NA	ASSLRQGANGYT
TRBD1	TRBV28	TRBJ1-1	once	ASSLLQGGVGEAF
TRBD2	TRBV6-5	TRBJ2-3	NA	ASSRSGGALDTQY
TRBD1	TRBV10-3	TRBJ2-2	NA	AISPGQTNTGELF
NA	TRBV6-2/TRBV6-3	TRBJ2-2	NA	ASSYLFRTGELF
NA	TRBV7-2	TRBJ1-2	NA	ASSLAPGNYGYT
NA	TRBV6-6	TRBJ1-1	NA	ASSTNTEAF
TRBD1	TRBV4-2	TRBJ2-7	NA	ASSQGQGLSYEQY
TRBD2	TRBV27	TRBJ2-1	NA	ASSLLAGGYNEQF
TRBD1	TRBV20-1	TRBJ1-1	NA	SALRGPEAF
NA	TRBV10-3	TRBJ2-7	NA	AISDRRNSYEQY
TRBD1	TRBV11-3	TRBJ2-2	NA	ASSFGDRANTGELF
NA	TRBV18	TRBJ2-3	NA	ASSQTTRTNTDTQY
TRBD2	TRBV3-1/TRBV3-2	TRBJ2-7	NA	ASSQLAGGSYEQY
TRBD2	TRBV6-1	TRBJ2-7	NA	ASSVLAGGSAGEQY
NA	TRBV9	TRBJ2-3	NA	ASSVLIGGTADTQY
NA	TRBV19	TRBJ1-1	NA	ASSIYRGATEAF
TRBD1	TRBV5-1	TRBJ1-1	NA	ASSLDRGGTEAF
NA	TRBV5-8	TRBJ2-1	NA	ASSLGLGSGYNEQF
TRBD1	TRBV10-2	TRBJ2-7	NA	ASSESHTGGHEQY
TRBD2	TRBV7-6	TRBJ2-5	NA	ASSRYREVVKETQY
TRBD2	TRBV4-2	TRBJ2-5	NA	ASSRLAGGQETQY
NA	TRBV6-5	TRBJ2-7	few	ASSYTGTYEQY
NA	TRBV27	TRBJ2-7	NA	ASSLYRDISTYEQY
NA	TRBV5-6	TRBJ1-4	few	ASSLVGGTGKLF
TRBD2	TRBV19	TRBJ2-5	NA	ASSIQAGGSETQY
NA	TRBV6-4	TRBJ2-1	NA	ASSDSAESGEQF
TRBD2	TRBV19	TRBJ2-3	few	ATRLAGNEDTQY
TRBD1	TRBV7-9	TRBJ2-1	NA	ASTLTGVYNEQF
TRBD1	TRBV3-1/TRBV3-2	TRBJ1-1	NA	ASSRRQGNTEAF
NA	TRBV6-5	TRBJ2-7	NA	ASSSGWYSYEQY
NA	TRBV7-3	TRBJ2-1	once	ASSKGLFGGRNEQF
NA	TRBV7-9	TRBJ1-2	NA	ASTREDGYT
NA	TRBV5-4	TRBJ2-1	NA	ASSLGLMSSYNEQF
TRBD2	TRBV15	TRBJ2-3	NA	ATSRGLGRGYSTDTQY
NA	TRBV5-4	TRBJ1-1	NA	ASWGELNTEAF
NA	TRBV5-6	TRBJ2-7	NA	ASSLLGQSHEQY
TRBD1	TRBV19	TRBJ1-5	NA	ASRPQGGSNQPQH
NA	TRBV6-6	TRBJ2-5	NA	ASSRRRDFQETQY
NA	TRBV28	TRBJ1-1	NA	ASSLGTGFGAF
NA	TRBV10-3	TRBJ2-2	NA	AISDGVNTGELF
NA	TRBV2	TRBJ2-4	NA	ASSEDWPGENIQY
TRBD1	TRBV11-3	TRBJ1-1	NA	ASSLSQGAHTEAF
NA	TRBV19	TRBJ1-2	few	ASSDERHQQYGYT
NA	TRBV13	TRBJ2-7	NA	ASSRSSFGLSYEQY